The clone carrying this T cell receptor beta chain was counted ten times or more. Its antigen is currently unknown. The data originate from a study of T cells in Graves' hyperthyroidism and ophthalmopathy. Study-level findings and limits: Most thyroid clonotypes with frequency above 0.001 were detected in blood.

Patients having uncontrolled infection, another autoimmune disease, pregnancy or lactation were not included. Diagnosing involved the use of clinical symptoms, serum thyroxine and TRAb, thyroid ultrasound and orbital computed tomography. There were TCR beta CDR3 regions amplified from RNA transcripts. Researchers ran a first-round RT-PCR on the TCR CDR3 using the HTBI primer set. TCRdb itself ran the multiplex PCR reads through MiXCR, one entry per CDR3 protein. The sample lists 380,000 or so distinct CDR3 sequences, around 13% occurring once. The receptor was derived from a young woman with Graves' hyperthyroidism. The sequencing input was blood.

CDR3 sequence reads: CASSYSYEGAGAQETQYF. CDR3 in DNA: TGTGCCAGCAGTTACTCCTACGAGGGCGCGGGGGCACAAGAGACCCAGTACTTC. The V gene is TRBV6-5, the J gene TRBJ2-5; maybe TRBD2 (7 bases). V was pared by 0 bases and J by 2 bases, with 19 bases between. This CDR3 is 18 amino acids long. Germline assignment: CDR1 MNHEY and CDR2 SVGAGI.